One sample yielded the 9 T cell receptor beta chains listed below, sequenced in a study of T cell clonality in common variable immunodeficiency. TCRdb's table, derived via immunoSEQ multiplex PCR, lists solely in-frame clones and lacks some. The sample presents some 42,000 clones, none singletons. No antigens are known for them. Study-wide results and limits: Reportedly, TCR beta sequences from common variable immunodeficiency showed fewer deletions and N-nucleotide insertions.

Source material: peripheral blood mononuclear cells. These receptors all stem from a human donor with common variable immunodeficiency.

In its sample, this clone was seen many times. The read is 3 residues too short to cover the CDR3 end, so that end is filled in from the germline J gene. The genes are TRBV29-1 and TRBJ2-1; TRBD2 aligns across 8 bases. CDR1 and CDR2 (germline): SQVTM, ANQGSEA. The J segment lost 7 bases and the V segment lost 7 bases, leaving 15 bases of the junction unmatched. This CDR3 spans 15 amino acids. The covered CDR3 bases are TGCAGCGGCGCGAGGGGCGGGGGGCCGGGAAATGAG. Translation gives CSGARGGGPGNE. The full CDR3 sequence reads CSGARGGGPGNEQFF.

The CDR3 here is CASTPSQVGENQPQHF. CDR3 bases read: TGTGCCAGTACCCCCTCCCAGGTTGGAGAAAATCAGCCC. The chain uses TRBV19 and TRBJ1-5; D not certain. The read halts 3 residues ahead of the CDR3 end, with the missing end drawn from the germline J gene. The CDR3 is 16 amino acids. Trimming left V 7 bases short and J 4 bases short, with 20 bases between. In germline, CDR1 is LNHDA, CDR2 SQIVND (reference sequence). Using reference TRBV19 and TRBJ1-5 for the parts outside the CDR3, the full variable domain is DGGITQSPKYLFRKEGQNVTLSCEQNLNHDAMYWYRQDPGQGLRLIYYSQIVNDFQKGDIAEGYSVSREKKESFPLTVTSAQKNPTAFYLCASTPSQVGENQPQHFGDGTRLSIL.

As regards this clone: The read is 3 residues too short to cover the CDR3 end, so that end is filled in from the germline J gene. The chain recombines TRBV7-2 with TRBJ2-3; TRBD1 agrees at 7 bases. Germline CDR1 SGHTA, CDR2 FQGNSA. This CDR3 is built from 15 residues. The J segment lost 2 bases and the V segment lost 5 bases, leaving 7 bases of the junction unmatched. The DNA read from the CDR3 is TGTGCCAGCAGCCCAGGGACAGCCTTCACAGATACG. This encodes CASSPGTAFTDT. The CDR3 as a whole reads CASSPGTAFTDTQYF. Supplemented by reference TRBV7-2 and TRBJ2-3, the full variable domain reads GAGVSQSPSNKVTEKGKDVELRCDPISGHTALYWYRQSLGQGLEFLIYFQGNSAPDKSGLPSDRFSAERTGGSVSTLTIQRTQQEDSAVYLCASSPGTAFTDTQYFGPGTRLTVL.

This clone has just a few counts. With the read ending 3 residues before the CDR3 end, the germline J gene is used to fill in that end. The rearrangement joins TRBV20-1 to TRBJ2-5, with D possibly being TRBD1 (6 bases). V lost 3 bases and J 5 bases, leaving 13 bases between the germline ends. CDR1 and CDR2 from the germline V gene are DFQATT and SNEGSKA (reference sequence). The CDR3 has 13 residues. The DNA read from the CDR3 is TGCAGTGCTAGGCCCCCAGGGGTCGAGACC. The encoded protein is CSARPPGVET. The CDR3 as a whole reads CSARPPGVETQYF.

This clone turned up a few times. At one boundary the junction diverges from the germline segment, which might be a read error. The CDR3 end lies 3 residues beyond the end of the read and is filled in from the germline J gene. The chain uses TRBV7-7 and TRBJ2-7, with 13 bases that match TRBD2. Germline V CDR1 and CDR2: SSHAT, FNYEAQ (reference sequence). CDR3 length: 17 residues. Incomplete CDR3 DNA: TGTGCTAGCAGCCCAGAACCCGGACTAGCGGGAGTCGACGAG. Protein: CASSPEPGLAGVDE. The complete CDR3 reads CASSPEPGLAGVDEQYF. Drawing the rest from reference TRBV7-7 and TRBJ2-7, the complete variable domain is GAGVSQSPRYKVTKRGQDVTLRCDPISSHATLYWYQQALGQGPEFLTYFNYEAQPDKSGLPSDRFSAERPEGSISTLTIQRTEQRDSAMYRCASSPEPGLAGVDEQYFGPGTRLTVT.

This clone was seen a handful of times. CDR3 DNA, as far as it was read: TGTGCCAGCAGCTTTGCCAATTACAGGGGGTACGAG. It is translated as CASSFANYRGYE. The CDR3 in full is CASSFANYRGYEQYF. The chain employs TRBV5-5 and TRBJ2-7; 8 bases are a match to TRBD1. The CDR3 is cut off 3 residues early in the read; its end comes from the germline J gene. The CDR3 loop spans 15 amino acids. Trimming at V came to 2 bases and at J to 4 bases, leaving 8 bases not matched to a gene. Looked up from germline, CDR1 is SGHKS and CDR2 is YYEKEE (reference sequence).

Only a few counts were recorded for this clone. The CDR3 end is not reached by the read, which stops 3 residues before it; the germline J gene fills it in. This chain joins TRBV5-1 and TRBJ2-1, with 9 bases that match TRBD1. CDR1 is SGHRS, CDR2 YFSETQ, per germline. The CDR3 spans 17 residues. The V gene end was trimmed by 0 bases and the J gene end by 0 bases; junction bases not matched to a gene: 4. The sequenced part of the CDR3 DNA is TGCGCCAGCAGCTTGGAACAGGGGGCGAGCTCCTACAATGAG. It encodes CASSLEQGASSYNE. The complete CDR3 protein is CASSLEQGASSYNEQFF.

Concerning this clone itself: The observed sequence ends 3 residues before the CDR3 terminus, with the missing tail filled in from the germline J gene. V gene TRBV20-1 combines with J gene TRBJ2-1; D is possibly TRBD2 (5 bases). Germline CDR1 and CDR2: DFQATT and SNEGSKA (reference sequence). The CDR3 extends over 10 amino acids. Trimming took 2 bases from V and 9 from J, leaving 5 bases between them. The CDR3 region is CSARSGEQFF. The sequenced CDR3 bases are TGCAGTGCTAGAAGCGGTGAG.

This clone was counted many times. The CDR3 extends 3 residues past the end of the read, so its final part is completed from the germline J gene. This chain links TRBV7-9 with TRBJ2-1; 10 bases map to TRBD2. Per the germline V gene, CDR1 is SEHNR and CDR2 is FQNEAQ (reference sequence). J was trimmed by 7 bases and V by 1 base; bases with no gene match: 4. The CDR3 totals 15 residues. Incomplete CDR3 DNA: TGTGCCAGCAGCTTAGTACTAGCGGGACGGAATGAG. It encodes CASSLVLAGRNE. The CDR3 as a whole reads CASSLVLAGRNEQFF.